This TCR beta chain was observed in a study of human T cells and chemical hapten exposure. Study details: Largely, small differences in pooled library volume made per-sample TCR yields vary.

Germline V gene data show CDR1 as SQVTM and CDR2 as ANQGSEA. V shed 4 bases, J shed 2 bases, and the junction held 9 bases outside the gene matches. The CDR3 consists of 17 residues. It was unfractionated whole blood from which total RNA was extracted. This clonotype has just a few counts. Each cDNA molecule in the library carried unique molecular identifiers. Original processing methods: Sampled TCR counts reached a median of roughly 98,000 per sample, with values ranging from about 23,224 to 690,600. One entry per CDR3 protein, called by TCRdb with MiXCR from the 5' RACE reads. The V and J calls were determined by TCRdb, not by the authors. This sample yields more than 140,000 distinct CDR3 sequences, of which roughly 4% are seen a single time; 1.3% to 1.5% belongs to the top ten.

This clonotype was obtained from a female donor in good health. The gene calls are TRBV29-1 and TRBJ2-6; 9 positions match TRBD2. The CDR3 loop is CSVAEAGGPPGANVLTF. CDR3 nucleotides: TGCAGCGTTGCGGAGGCGGGGGGGCCCCCTGGGGCCAACGTCCTGACTTTC.